This TCR beta chain was captured by sequencing in a study of T cells in Graves' hyperthyroidism and ophthalmopathy. The source material, RNA transcripts, was used to amplify TCR beta CDR3 regions. Researchers ran a first-round RT-PCR on the TCR CDR3 using the HTBI primer set. One entry per CDR3 protein, called by TCRdb with MiXCR from the multiplex PCR reads. The table has approximately 400,000 distinct CDR3 sequences, roughly 13% seen once; the top ten hold around 21%. CDR1 is MNHEY and CDR2 is SVGAGI in the germline V gene. The CDR3 is 16 residues long. Between the trimmed V and J ends, which lost 4 bases and 3 bases, there was a span of 16 bases. In its sample, this clonotype was seen a few times. A clone one base away is much larger, so this may be a read error.

This chain uses TRBV6-5 with TRBJ1-5, with D tentatively TRBD1 (6 bases). Sequenced input: blood. This receptor was identified in a man younger than 45 with Graves' hyperthyroidism that later progressed to Graves' ophthalmopathy. The CDR3, as DNA: TGTGCCAGCAGTTTGCGGGACAACTATAACAATCAGCCCCAGCATTTT. Amino acids: CASSLRDNYNNQPQHF.